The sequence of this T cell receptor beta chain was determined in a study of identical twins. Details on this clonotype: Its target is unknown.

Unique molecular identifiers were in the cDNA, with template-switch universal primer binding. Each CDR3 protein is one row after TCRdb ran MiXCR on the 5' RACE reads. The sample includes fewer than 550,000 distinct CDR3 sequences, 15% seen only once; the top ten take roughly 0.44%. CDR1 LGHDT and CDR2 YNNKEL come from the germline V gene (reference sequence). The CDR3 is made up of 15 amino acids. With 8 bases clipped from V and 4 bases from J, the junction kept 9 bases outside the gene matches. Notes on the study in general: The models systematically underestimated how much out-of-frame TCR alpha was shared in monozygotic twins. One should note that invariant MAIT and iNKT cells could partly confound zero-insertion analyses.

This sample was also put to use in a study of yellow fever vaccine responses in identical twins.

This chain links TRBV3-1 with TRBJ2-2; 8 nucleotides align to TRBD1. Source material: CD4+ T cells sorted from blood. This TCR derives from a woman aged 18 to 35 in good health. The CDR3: CASESRTGSTGELFF. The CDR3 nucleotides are TGTGCCAGCGAATCAAGGACAGGGTCCACCGGGGAGCTGTTTTTT.